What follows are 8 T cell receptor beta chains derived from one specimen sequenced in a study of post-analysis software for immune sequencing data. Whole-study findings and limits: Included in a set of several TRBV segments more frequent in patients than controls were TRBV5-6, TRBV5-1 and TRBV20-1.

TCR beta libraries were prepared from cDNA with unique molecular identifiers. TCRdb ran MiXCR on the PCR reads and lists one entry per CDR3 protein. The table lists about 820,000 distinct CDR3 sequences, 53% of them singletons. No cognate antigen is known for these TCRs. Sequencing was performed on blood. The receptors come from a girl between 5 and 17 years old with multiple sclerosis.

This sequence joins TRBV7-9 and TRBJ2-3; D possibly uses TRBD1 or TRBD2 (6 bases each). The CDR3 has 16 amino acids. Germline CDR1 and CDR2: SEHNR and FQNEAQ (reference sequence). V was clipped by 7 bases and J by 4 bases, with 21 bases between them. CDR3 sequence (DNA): TGTGCCAGCATCCCCTCAGGCATTCGGGGGCCAGATACGCAGTATTTT. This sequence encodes CASIPSGIRGPDTQYF.

The CDR3 coding sequence is TGTGCCACCCGCGGGGTGCCAGATACGCAGTATTTT. It encodes CATRGVPDTQYF. The chain combines TRBV12-3 or TRBV12-4 with TRBJ2-3; the D gene is possibly TRBD2 (6 bases). CDR3 length equals 12 residues. V lost 10 bases and J 4 bases, leaving 12 bases between the germline ends.

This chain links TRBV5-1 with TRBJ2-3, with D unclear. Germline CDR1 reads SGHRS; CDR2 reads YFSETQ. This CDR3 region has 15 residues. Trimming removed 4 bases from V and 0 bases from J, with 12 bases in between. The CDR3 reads CASSGTGTSTDTQYF. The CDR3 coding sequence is TGCGCCAGCAGCGGCACTGGAACTAGCACAGATACGCAGTATTTT.

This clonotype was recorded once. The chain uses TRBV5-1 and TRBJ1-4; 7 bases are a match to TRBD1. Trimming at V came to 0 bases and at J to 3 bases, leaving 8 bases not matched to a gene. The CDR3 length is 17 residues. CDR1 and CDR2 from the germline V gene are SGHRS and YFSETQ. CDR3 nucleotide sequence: TGCGCCAGCAGCTTGGGAGGGGGCCATTTACCTAATGAAAAACTGTTTTTT. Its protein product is CASSLGGGHLPNEKLFF.

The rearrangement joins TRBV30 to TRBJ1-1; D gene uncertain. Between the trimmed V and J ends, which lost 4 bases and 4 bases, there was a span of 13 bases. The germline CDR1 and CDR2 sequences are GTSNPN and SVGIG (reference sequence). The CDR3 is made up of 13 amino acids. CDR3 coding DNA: TGTGCCTGGATGACGGGTAGTCTCACTGAAGCTTTCTTT. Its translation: CAWMTGSLTEAFF.

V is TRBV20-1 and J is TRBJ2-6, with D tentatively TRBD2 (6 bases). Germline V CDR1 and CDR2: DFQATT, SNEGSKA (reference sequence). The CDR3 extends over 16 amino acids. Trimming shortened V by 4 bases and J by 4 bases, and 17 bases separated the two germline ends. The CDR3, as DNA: TGCAGTGCTAAAATTGGGGGGTCTACCGGGGCCAACGTCCTGACTTTC. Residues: CSAKIGGSTGANVLTF.

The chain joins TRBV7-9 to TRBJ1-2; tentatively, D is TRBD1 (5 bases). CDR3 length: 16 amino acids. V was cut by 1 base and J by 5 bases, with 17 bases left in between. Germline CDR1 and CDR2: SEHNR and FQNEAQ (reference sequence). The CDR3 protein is CASSLEAARAPYGYTF. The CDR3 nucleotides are TGTGCCAGCAGCTTAGAAGCTGCCAGGGCGCCTTATGGCTACACCTTC.

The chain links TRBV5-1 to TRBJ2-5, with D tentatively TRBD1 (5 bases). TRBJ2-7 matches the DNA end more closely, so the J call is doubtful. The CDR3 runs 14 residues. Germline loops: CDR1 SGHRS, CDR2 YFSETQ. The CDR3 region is CASSFTDNPYEQYF. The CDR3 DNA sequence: TGCGCCAGCAGCTTTACGGACAACCCCTACGAGCAGTACTTC.